These 3 T cell receptor beta chains came from one sample sequenced in a study of radiation and T cells in renal cell carcinoma. Method: immunoSEQ multiplex PCR; TCRdb's copy keeps in-frame clones and lacks some. Of some 58,000 clones in the sample, roughly four fifths are singletons; the top ten hold roughly 7.4%. Indicated time point: blood 2 weeks post-SBRT. Treatment here: 15 Gy SBRT to primary tumor, nephrectomy 4 weeks later. The sequencing here drew on blood, taken from a patient whose treatment included radiotherapy and nephrectomy. The source of these receptors is a man aged 55 to 70 with renal cell carcinoma.

The chain joins TRBV15 to TRBJ1-4, with D maybe TRBD1 (5 bases). The germline gives CDR1 LNHNV, CDR2 YYDKDF (reference sequence). Trimming cost V 4 bases and J 0 bases, with 9 bases left between them. The CDR3 runs 15 residues. The CDR3 sequence is CATSNGGSTNEKLFF. CDR3 bases: TGTGCCACCAGCAACGGGGGATCAACTAATGAAAAACTGTTTTTT. The variable domain in full, with the rest retrieved from reference TRBV15 and TRBJ1-4, is DAMVIQNPRYQVTQFGKPVTLSCSQTLNHNVMYWYQQKSSQAPKLLFHYYDKDFNNEADTPDNFQSRRPNTSFCFLDIRSPGLGDTAMYLCATSNGGSTNEKLFFGSGTQLSVL.

The V gene is TRBV11-2, the J gene TRBJ2-5; no clear D. The germline CDR1 and CDR2 sequences are SGHAT and FQNNGV. Trimming stripped 2 bases from V and 5 bases from J, with 9 bases between. The CDR3 sequence is 13 residues long. In DNA, the CDR3 is TGTGCCAGCAGCTTATCCGGCCGGGAGACCCAGTACTTC. This encodes CASSLSGRETQYF. The variable domain in full, with the rest retrieved from reference TRBV11-2 and TRBJ2-5, is EAGVAQSPRYKIIEKRQSVAFWCNPISGHATLYWYQQILGQGPKLLIQFQNNGVVDDSQLPKDRFSAERLKGVDSTLKIQPAKLEDSAVYLCASSLSGRETQYFGPGTRLLVL.

The chain employs TRBV5-1 and TRBJ2-2; no clear D. The V gene lost 0 bases and the J gene lost 7 bases, with 4 bases spanning the gap. This CDR3 region has 12 residues. Germline V CDR1 and CDR2: SGHRS, YFSETQ. This CDR3 reads CASSLVGGELFF. CDR3 coding DNA: TGCGCCAGCAGCTTGGTGGGCGGGGAGCTGTTTTTT.